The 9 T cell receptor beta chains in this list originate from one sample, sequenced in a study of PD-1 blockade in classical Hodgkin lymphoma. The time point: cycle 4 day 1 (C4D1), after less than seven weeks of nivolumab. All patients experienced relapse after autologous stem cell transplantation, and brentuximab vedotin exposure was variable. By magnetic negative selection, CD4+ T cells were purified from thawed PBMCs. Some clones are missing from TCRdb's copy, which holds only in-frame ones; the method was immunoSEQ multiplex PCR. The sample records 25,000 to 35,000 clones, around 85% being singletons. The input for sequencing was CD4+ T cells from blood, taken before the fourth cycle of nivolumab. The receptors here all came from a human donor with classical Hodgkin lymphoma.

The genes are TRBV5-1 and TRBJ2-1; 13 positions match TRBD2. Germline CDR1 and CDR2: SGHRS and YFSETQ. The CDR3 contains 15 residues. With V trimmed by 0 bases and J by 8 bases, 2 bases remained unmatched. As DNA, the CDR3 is TGCGCCAGCAGCTTGGGGACTAGCGGGAGATATGAGCAGTTCTTC. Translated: CASSLGTSGRYEQFF.

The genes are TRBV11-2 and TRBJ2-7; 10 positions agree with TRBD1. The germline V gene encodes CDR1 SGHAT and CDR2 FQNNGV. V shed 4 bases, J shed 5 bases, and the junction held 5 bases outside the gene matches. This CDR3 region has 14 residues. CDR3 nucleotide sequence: TGTGCCAGCAGCTCCCGGGACAGGGGCAACGAGCAGTACTTC. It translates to CASSSRDRGNEQYF.

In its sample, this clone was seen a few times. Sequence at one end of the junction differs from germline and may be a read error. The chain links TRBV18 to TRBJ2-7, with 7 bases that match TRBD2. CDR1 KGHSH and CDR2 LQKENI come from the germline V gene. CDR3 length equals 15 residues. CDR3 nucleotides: TGTGCCAGCTCTCCACGGCTAGCGGTTTACTACGAGCAGTACTTC. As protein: CASSPRLAVYYEQYF.

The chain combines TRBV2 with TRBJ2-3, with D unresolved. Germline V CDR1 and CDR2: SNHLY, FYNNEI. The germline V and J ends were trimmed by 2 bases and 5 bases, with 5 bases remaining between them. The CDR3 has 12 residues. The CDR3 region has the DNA TGTGCCAGCAGTGAACAAGGAGATACGCAGTATTTT. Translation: CASSEQGDTQYF.

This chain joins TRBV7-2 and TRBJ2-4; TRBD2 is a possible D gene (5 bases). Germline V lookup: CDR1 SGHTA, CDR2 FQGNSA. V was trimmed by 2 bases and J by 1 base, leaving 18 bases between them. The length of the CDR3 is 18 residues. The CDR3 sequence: CASSLLPWTPVAKNIQYF. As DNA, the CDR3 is TGTGCCAGCAGCTTATTACCGTGGACTCCCGTGGCCAAAAACATTCAGTACTTC.

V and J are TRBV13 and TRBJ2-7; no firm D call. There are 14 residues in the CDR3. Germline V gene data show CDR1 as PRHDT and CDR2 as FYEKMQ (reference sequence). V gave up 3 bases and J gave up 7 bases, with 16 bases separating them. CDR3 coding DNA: TGTGCCAGCAGCTTTCCCTCTAGGGCTACGGAGCAGTACTTC. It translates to CASSFPSRATEQYF.

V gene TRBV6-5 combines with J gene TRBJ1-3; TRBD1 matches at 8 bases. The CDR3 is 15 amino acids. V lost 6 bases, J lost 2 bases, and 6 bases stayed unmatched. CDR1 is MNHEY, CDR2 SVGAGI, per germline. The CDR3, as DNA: TGTGCCAGCAGCCGACAGGGGCAGGCTGGAAACACCATATATTTT. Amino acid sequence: CASSRQGQAGNTIYF.

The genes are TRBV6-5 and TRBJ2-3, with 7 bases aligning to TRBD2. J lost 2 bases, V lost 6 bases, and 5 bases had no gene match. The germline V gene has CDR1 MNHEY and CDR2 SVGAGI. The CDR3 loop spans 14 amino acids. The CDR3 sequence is CASRLGLFTDTQYF. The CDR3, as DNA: TGTGCCAGCAGACTGGGACTATTCACAGATACGCAGTATTTT.

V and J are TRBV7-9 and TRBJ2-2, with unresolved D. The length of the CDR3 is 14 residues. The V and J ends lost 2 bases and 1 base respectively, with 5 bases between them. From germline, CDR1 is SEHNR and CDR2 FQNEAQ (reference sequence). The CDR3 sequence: CASSLRENTGELFF. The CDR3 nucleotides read TGTGCCAGCAGCTTAAGAGAGAACACCGGGGAGCTGTTTTTT.